This entry lists 2 T cell receptor beta chains sequenced from one sample in a study of cytomegalovirus exposure and HLA in healthy donors. Use of 60 Vbeta and 13 Jbeta primers characterized the PCR. The repertoire was sequenced with immunoSEQ multiplex PCR; TCRdb's copy has only in-frame clones and lacks some. The sample has 200,000 to 250,000 clones, roughly four fifths seen once; the top ten hold 0.58%. The material sequenced was PBMCs. The receptors originated from a woman aged 40 to 49 in good health and CMV-seronegative.

J is TRBJ1-5 and V is TRBV30; D perhaps matches TRBD1 (5 bases). The length of the CDR3 is 12 residues. Germline CDR1 and CDR2: GTSNPN and SVGIG (reference sequence). V was pared by 3 bases and J by 6 bases, with 9 bases between. CDR3: CAWRGEGQPQHF. The CDR3 nucleotides are TGTGCCTGGAGAGGGGAAGGTCAGCCCCAGCATTTT. Looking up the rest from reference TRBV30 and TRBJ1-5 gives the full variable domain: SQTIHQWPATLVQPVGSPLSLECTVEGTSNPNLYWYRQAAGRGLQLLFYSVGIGQISSEVPQNLSASRPQDRQFILSSKKLLLSDSGFYLCAWRGEGQPQHFGDGTRLSIL.

V is TRBV7-8 and J is TRBJ1-5, with 9 bases identical to TRBD1. Germline V gene sequence: CDR1 SGHVS, CDR2 FQNEAQ. The CDR3 loop spans 19 amino acids. Trimming removed 2 bases from V and 5 bases from J; junction bases left unmatched: 16. CDR3: CASSLRDRAIPRQDQPQHF. In DNA form, the CDR3 reads TGTGCCAGCAGCTTACGGGACAGGGCCATTCCTCGGCAGGATCAGCCCCAGCATTTT.